This T cell receptor beta chain came from a study of human thymus T cells. Study-wide results and caveats: Related work found strong thymic repertoire overlap between unrelated individuals.

Resections that were taken during corrective heart surgery supplied the thymus tissue. Serving as donors were healthy Finnish infants, each of whom was having open corrective surgery for congenital heart defects. Notes on this clone: Its antigen is unknown.

The method was immunoSEQ multiplex PCR; TCRdb's version includes in-frame clones alone and lacks a portion of them. The sample contains tens of thousands of clones, just over 95% of which appear only once. V lost 5 bases to trimming and J lost 0 bases, with 14 bases between them. The CDR3 contains 15 residues. Germline V CDR1 and CDR2: SGHTA, FQGNSA. The sample consisted of thymus tissue. This chain uses TRBV7-2 with TRBJ2-7; D is undetermined. The receptor's source is a boy under two years old with a congenital heart defect but otherwise immunologically healthy. Here the CDR3 DNA reads TGTGCCAGCAGCCTAACAGTATTAAGCTCCTACGAGCAGTACTTC. This gives the protein CASSLTVLSSYEQYF. Combining the CDR3 with reference TRBV7-2 and TRBJ2-7 gives the whole variable domain GAGVSQSPSNKVTEKGKDVELRCDPISGHTALYWYRQSLGQGLEFLIYFQGNSAPDKSGLPSDRFSAERTGGSVSTLTIQRTQQEDSAVYLCASSLTVLSSYEQYFGPGTRLTVT.